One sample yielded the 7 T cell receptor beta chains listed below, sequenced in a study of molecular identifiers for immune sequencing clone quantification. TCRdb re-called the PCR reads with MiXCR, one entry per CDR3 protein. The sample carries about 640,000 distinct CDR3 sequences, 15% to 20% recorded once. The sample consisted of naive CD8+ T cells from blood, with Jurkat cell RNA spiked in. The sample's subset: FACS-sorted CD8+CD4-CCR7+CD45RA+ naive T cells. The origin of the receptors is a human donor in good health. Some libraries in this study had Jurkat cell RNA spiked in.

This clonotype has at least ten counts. CDR3 residues: CASSQEKTGRFTEAFF. CDR3 nucleotides: TGCGCCAGCAGCCAAGAAAAGACAGGGCGGTTCACTGAAGCTTTCTTT. The chain links TRBV4-1 to TRBJ1-1; TRBD1 agrees at 7 bases. Trimming cost V 0 bases and J 4 bases; bases outside gene matches: 8. Germline CDR1 MGHRA, CDR2 YSYEKL. This CDR3 has 16 residues.

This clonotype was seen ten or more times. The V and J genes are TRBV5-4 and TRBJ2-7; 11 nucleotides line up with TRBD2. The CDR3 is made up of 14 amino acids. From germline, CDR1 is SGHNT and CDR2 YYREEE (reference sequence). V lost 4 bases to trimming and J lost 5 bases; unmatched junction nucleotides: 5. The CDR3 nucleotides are TGTGCCAGCAGCGTTAGCGGGAGGGTCCACGAGCAGTACTTC. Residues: CASSVSGRVHEQYF. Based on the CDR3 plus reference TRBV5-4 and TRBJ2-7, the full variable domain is ETGVTQSPTHLIKTRGQQVTLRCSSQSGHNTVSWYQQALGQGPQFIFQYYREEENGRGNFPPRFSGLQFPNYSSELNVNALELDDSALYLCASSVSGRVHEQYFGPGTRLTVT.

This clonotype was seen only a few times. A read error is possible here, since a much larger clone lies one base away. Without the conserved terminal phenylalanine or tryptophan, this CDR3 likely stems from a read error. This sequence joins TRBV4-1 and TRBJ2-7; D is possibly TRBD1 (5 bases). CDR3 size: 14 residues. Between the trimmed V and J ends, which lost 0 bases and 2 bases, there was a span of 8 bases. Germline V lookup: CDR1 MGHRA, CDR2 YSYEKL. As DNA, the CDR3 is TGCGCCAGCAGCCAAGATGACAGCGCCTACGAGCAGTACTCC. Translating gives CASSQDDSAYEQYS.

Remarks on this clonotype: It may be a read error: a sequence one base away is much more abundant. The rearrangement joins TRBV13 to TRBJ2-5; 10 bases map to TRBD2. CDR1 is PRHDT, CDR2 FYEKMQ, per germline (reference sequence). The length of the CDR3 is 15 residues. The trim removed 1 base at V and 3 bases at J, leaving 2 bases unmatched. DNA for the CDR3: TGTGCCAGCAGCTTAGAAGGACTAGCGGAAGAGACCCAGTACTTC. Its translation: CASSLEGLAEETQYF. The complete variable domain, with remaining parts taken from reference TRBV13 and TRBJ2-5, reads AAGVIQSPRHLIKEKRETATLKCYPIPRHDTVYWYQQGPGQDPQFLISFYEKMQSDKGSIPDRFSAQQFSDYHSELNMSSLELGDSALYFCASSLEGLAEETQYFGPGTRLLVL.

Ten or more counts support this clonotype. The CDR3 is CASSSLVGSPETQYF. The CDR3 DNA reads TGTGCCAGCAGCTCCTTAGTGGGATCTCCTGAGACCCAGTACTTC. The chain employs TRBV7-9 and TRBJ2-5; D remains unclear. The CDR3 extends over 15 amino acids. V lost 4 bases, J lost 5 bases, and 17 bases lay in between. Germline CDR1 SEHNR, CDR2 FQNEAQ (reference sequence).

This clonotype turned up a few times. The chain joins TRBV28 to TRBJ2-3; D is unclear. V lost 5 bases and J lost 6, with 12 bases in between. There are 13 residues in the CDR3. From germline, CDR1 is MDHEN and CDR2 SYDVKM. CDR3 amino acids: CASSPTILDTQYF. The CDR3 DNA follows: TGTGCCAGCAGTCCCACGATCTTGGATACGCAGTATTTT.

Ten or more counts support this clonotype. The CDR3 reads CASSSSGGAIRSPLHF. CDR3 sequence (DNA): TGTGCCAGCAGCTCGTCAGGGGGCGCCATCAGATCACCCCTCCACTTT. The J gene is TRBJ1-6, the V gene TRBV7-9, with TRBD1 matching over 8 bases. CDR1 SEHNR and CDR2 FQNEAQ come from the germline V gene (reference sequence). The CDR3 has 16 amino acids. The junction had 12 bases not matched to a gene; V was cut back by 4 bases and J by 10 bases.